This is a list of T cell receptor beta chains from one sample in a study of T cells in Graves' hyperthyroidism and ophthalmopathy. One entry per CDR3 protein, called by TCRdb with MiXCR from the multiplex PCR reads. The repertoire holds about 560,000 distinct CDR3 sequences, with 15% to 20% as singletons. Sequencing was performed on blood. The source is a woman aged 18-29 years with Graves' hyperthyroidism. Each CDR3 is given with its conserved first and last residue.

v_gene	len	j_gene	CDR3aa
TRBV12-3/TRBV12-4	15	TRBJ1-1	CASRQRDRMNTEAFF
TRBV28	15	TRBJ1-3	CASRRGALSGNTIYF
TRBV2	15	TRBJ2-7	CASSEGESGSYEQYF
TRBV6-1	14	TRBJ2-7	CASRAGTASYEQYF
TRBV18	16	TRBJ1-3	CASSPKDAGFGSTIYF
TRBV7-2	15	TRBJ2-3	CASSLAGGNTDTQYF
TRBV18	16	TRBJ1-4	CASSPAWGRENEKLFF
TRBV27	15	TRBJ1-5	CASRRTGGVNQPQHF
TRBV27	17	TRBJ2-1	CASSFIGTSGSKNEQFF
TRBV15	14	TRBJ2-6	CATRRRTGANVLTF
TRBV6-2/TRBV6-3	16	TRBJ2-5	CASSYLRLAGQETQYF
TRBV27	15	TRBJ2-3	CASSLFKGVTDTQYF
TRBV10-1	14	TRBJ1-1	CASSDGTVNTEAFF
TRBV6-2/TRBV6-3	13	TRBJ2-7	CASSNGPAYEQYF
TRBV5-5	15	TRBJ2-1	CASSLDSGTYNEQSF
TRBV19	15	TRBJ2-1	CASTPGAGSYNEQSF
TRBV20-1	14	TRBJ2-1	CSARVAKASNEQFF
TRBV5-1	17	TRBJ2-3	CASSLAWTSGGMDTQYF
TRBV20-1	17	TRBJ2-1	CSATPGLAHNSYNEQFF
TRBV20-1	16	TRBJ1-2	CSAKWDRFPLGYGYTF
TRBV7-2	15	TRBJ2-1	CASSPPGLASYEQFF
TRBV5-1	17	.	CASSLARLAAATDTQHF
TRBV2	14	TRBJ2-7	CASEVWTGEYEQYF
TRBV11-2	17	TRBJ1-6	CASSLRRGSSYNSPLHF
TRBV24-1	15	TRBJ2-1	CATSEPGGVKNEQFF
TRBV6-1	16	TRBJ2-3	CASSLTSGGPTDTQYF
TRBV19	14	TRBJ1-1	CASSTGEGGTEAFF
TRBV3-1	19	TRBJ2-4	CASSQAALVAGLGKNIQYF
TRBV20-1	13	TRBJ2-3	CSARDLEGATQYF
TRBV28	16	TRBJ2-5	CASSPTSGRGRETQYF
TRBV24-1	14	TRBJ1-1	CATSDSRDPKGAFF
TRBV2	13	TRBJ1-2	CASELRAVYGYTF
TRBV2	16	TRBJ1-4	CASSEMTGPTNEKLFF
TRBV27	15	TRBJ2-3	CASSPVGLITDTQYF
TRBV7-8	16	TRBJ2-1	CASSLSSGANYNEQFF
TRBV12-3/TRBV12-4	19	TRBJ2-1	CASSPSGLAGGPRDNEQFF
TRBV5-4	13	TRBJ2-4	CASRDRAKNIQYF
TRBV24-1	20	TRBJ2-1	CATAPVTSGRALSSYNEQFF
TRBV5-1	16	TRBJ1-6	CASSLERTASNSPLHF
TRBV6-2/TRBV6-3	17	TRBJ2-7	CASSTRAGAASIHEQYF
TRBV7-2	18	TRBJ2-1	CASSIDRLAGSSYNEQFF
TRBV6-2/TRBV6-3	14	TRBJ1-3	CASSSGETGNTIYF
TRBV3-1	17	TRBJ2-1	CASSQVLGTSGTGEQFF
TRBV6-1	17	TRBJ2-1	CASRSLAGVHSYNEQFF
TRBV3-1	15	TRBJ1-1	CASSQDKGVNTEAFF
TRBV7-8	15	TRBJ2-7	CASSLRRTKRYEQYF
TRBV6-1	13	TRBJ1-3	CASNPGPGNTIYF
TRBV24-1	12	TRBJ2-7	CATARDVDEQYF
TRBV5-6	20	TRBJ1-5	CASSLAGWGTEFAFNQPQHF
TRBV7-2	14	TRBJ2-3	CASSDYRGTDTQYF
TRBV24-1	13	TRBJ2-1	CATSDTRFNEQFF